The clone carrying this T cell receptor beta chain came up a few times. The data originate from a study of identical twins. Trimming removed 4 bases from V and 2 bases from J, with 15 bases in between. The CDR3 sequence is 15 residues long. Germline-derived CDR1 and CDR2 are SGHRS and YFSETQ. TCRdb independently ran MiXCR on the 5' RACE reads; one entry per CDR3 protein. The table lists 400,000 to 500,000 distinct CDR3 sequences, approximately 18% of them singletons, with 9% to 15% in the top ten. This chain joins TRBV5-1 and TRBJ1-1; no clear D gene. The sample was naive T cells sorted from blood. The clonotype originates from a man between 45 and 60 years old in good health. The CDR3 loop is CASSGGVADNTEAFF. The CDR3 DNA sequence: TGCGCCAGCAGCGGAGGAGTGGCGGATAACACTGAAGCTTTCTTT.